The subject of this entry is one T cell receptor (beta chain). The table lists this clone with a few counts. The antigen this receptor binds is unknown. Per-base qualities were not stored, and no clone one base away is much larger. This entry is derived from a study of pediatric ulcerative colitis (dated 2019 in TCRdb). Concerning the study at large: Of the ulcerative colitis patients, seven or eight had pancolitis and two had left-sided colitis, and histology in every patient was consistent with ulcerative colitis. From roughly 9 newly diagnosed, treatment-naive pediatric ulcerative colitis patients and four non-IBD control children, paired blood and rectal samples were collected. The Pediatric Ulcerative Colitis Activity Index classified a couple of patients as having mild disease, several as having moderate disease and three as having acute severe colitis.

The germline V gene yields SGHVS for CDR1 and FQNEAQ for CDR2. V loses 5 bases at its end and J loses 3 bases; junction bases beyond the gene matches: 3. Inclusive of the bounding cysteine and phenylalanine, the CDR3 is 13 residues long. Of all the DNA, just the CDR3 is kept, 39 bases in frame from base 1. During colonoscopy, one to two pinch biopsies were obtained from the rectum for research. Before the diagnostic colonoscopy, none of the ulcerative colitis patients had been given immunosuppressive medication. Rectal biopsies were digested with proteinase K before DNA isolation. The Wizard kit (Promega) was used to extract genomic DNA from the blood and intestinal samples. Using the immunoSEQ TRB Survey service, rearranged CDR3 beta regions were amplified from genomic DNA with multiplex V and J primers. To keep sequencing depth equal across samples, survey-level depth of up to 500,000 reads per sample was applied. Libraries were purified, pooled and sequenced on Illumina technology. Turning to the authors' computational methods: Productive clonality, sample overlap, pairwise scatters, CDR3 beta length, V/D/J gene usage and productiveness were all assessed with the immunoSEQ online tools. Calculated diversity was the number of unique rearrangements divided by total templates times 100; Shannon and Simpson indices were also computed. Z-score normalized data were analyzed by principal component analysis with the R prcomp function and the ggbiplot package. Morisita's index was used to quantify the clonal overlap between blood and rectum within each subject. The table comes from immuneACCESS by way of TCRdb, which keeps in-frame sequences with V and J called. Part of the clones is missing from these tables; in studies checked, under half for an unresolved V gene and the rest for unknown reasons. That table is the source of V, J and clone size, and D and trimming were worked out from the DNA. The sample table holds roughly 45,000 clones, of which more than 60% were seen once. The ten biggest clones cover more than 3.5% of the sample.

What the authors observed across the whole study: For technical reasons, substantially fewer templates were yielded by the blood samples of two patients, and these blood samples were excluded from blood-rectal overlap analysis. Repertoires were derived from total lymphocyte DNA, so rare subsets such as regulatory T cells may have patterns not reflected. Significantly higher autologous blood-rectal clonal overlap was found in ulcerative colitis patients than in controls, which suggested increased T cell trafficking to inflamed tissue. Blood-derived T cells may have been included in rectal pinch biopsies, especially in patients with overt colitis. The healthy control group was small, consisting of only a handful of individuals. Rectal repertoire features separated controls, mild-moderate and acute severe colitis patients; acute severe colitis showed reduced rectal diversity due to clonal expansions. A couple of rectal CDR3 clonotypes were present in all ulcerative colitis patients and in none of the controls.

Sequencing was performed on gut tissue. The chain employs TRBV7-8 and TRBJ1-2, with 7 bases matching TRBD1. This sequence originates from a girl aged 5 to 17 with moderate ulcerative colitis. In nucleotides, the sequence is TGTGCCAGCAGCATCGACAGGGACTATGGCTACACCTTC. Its coded protein is CASSIDRDYGYTF.